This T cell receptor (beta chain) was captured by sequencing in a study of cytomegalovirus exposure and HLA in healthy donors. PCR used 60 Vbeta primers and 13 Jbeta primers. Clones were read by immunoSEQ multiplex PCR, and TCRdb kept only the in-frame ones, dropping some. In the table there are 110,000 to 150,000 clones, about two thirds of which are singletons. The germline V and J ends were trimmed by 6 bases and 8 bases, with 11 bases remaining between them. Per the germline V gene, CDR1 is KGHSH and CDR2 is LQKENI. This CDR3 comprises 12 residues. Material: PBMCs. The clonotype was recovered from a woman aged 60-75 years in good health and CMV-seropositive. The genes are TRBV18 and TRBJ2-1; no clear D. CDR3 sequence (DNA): TGTGCCAGCTCCCCGATCCGGGATGAGCAGTTCTTC. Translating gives CASSPIRDEQFF.